Detailed here is one TCR beta chain. Its cognate antigen has yet to be identified. No much larger clone is present one base from it, and per-base qualities are unavailable. The data belong to a study of tumor-infiltrating lymphocytes in primary liver carcinoma (dated by TCRdb to the late 2010s). In the study overall: Between late 2015 and 2016, a few patients in China with histopathologically diagnosed primary liver carcinoma had surgical resection. For each liver tumor, the study sampled five regions along with adjacent normal tissue and blood, and applied TCRbeta repertoire sequencing, expression microarrays and whole-exome sequencing. The five patients, three men and two women aged 30 to 69 years, had hepatocellular carcinoma (four) or combined HCC and intrahepatic cholangiocarcinoma (one). Samples yielded roughly 3.5 to 8 million productive TCRbeta reads; read depth did not differ significantly between tissue types. A total of 35 or so specimens from 5 patients, comprising some 25 tumor regions, 5 adjacent noncancerous liver tissues and 5 peripheral blood samples, were covered by TCRbeta repertoire sequencing. Repertoires from technical replicates were highly reproducible, with mean shared-clone rates about 0.9 and correlation coefficients above 0.95. The tumors of the five patients were staged as T1-T3 N0M0, with maximum diameters ranging from about 4.2 to 11 cm. What the authors observed across the whole study: Because sequencing covered only the TCR beta chain and unpaired alpha chains were not captured, true repertoire diversity is likely underestimated. Pairs of tumor regions showed greater repertoire overlap (mean 36%) than tumor-adjacent pairs (roughly 17%) or tumor-blood pairs (about 15%), which is consistent with antigen-driven expansion. The top 250 clones made up a significantly larger repertoire fraction in tumors than in blood (p = 0.039). Only four or five patients were included in the study, and the authors note that the findings should be validated in a larger study. Comparison of CD4+ and CD8+ T cell repertoires was precluded by the use of bulk unsorted samples.

Relative to germline, V is 8 bases shorter and J is 5 bases shorter, with 14 bases between their ends. The germline V gene encodes CDR1 KGHDR and CDR2 SFDVKD. CDR3 length: 13 amino acids, cysteine to phenylalanine. Left in the record is the CDR3 DNA by itself, 39 bases read in frame from the first base. Starting from around 520 ng total RNA, TCRbeta-specific cDNA was produced by reverse transcription with a constant-region primer and ProtoScript II reverse transcriptase. Three nested multiplex PCR rounds, following a slightly modified ARM-PCR procedure, were used to build the TCRbeta libraries. Each of the first two PCR rounds ran for roughly 9 cycles using multiplex TRBV1-TRBV30 forward primers together with a Cbeta reverse primer. Sample barcodes and Illumina adapters were added in a final 25-cycle PCR with Deep VentR polymerase. Before sequencing, amplicons of 200-500 bp were purified from gel using a QIAquick gel extraction kit. TCRbeta amplicons were sequenced on an Illumina HiSeq 2500 with 250-bp paired-end reads. In the authors' own workflow: To recover full CDR3 sequences, reads were quality-trimmed using Trimmomatic v0.33 and paired reads were then merged using FLASH v1.2.11. MiGEC v1.2.1b assigned V, D and J germline segments to the rearranged TCRbeta sequences. Clonotype statistics and Shannon-Wiener diversity indices were calculated with VDJtools v1.0.0. To reduce sampling bias, subsequent analyses other than the diversity analysis used only the 250 most abundant clonotypes in each sample. TCRdb reworked the public reads: Q25 trimming with fastp, MiXCR clone assembly, productive beta chains retained. Under each unique CDR3 protein, matching rows form one entry showing the most common genes and DNA. None of the V and J calls come from the authors' own analysis; TCRdb made them. This sample lists about 300,000 distinct CDR3 sequences; less than 75% were detected once. The ten largest clones take up around 9.5% of the sample.

TRIzol reagent was used to extract blood RNA from unsorted whole blood, while the DNeasy Blood & Tissue kit provided the germline DNA. Patients had chronic HBV infection and were treatment-naive at sampling. Before surgery, approximately 3.8 milliliters of peripheral blood were drawn into K2EDTA tubes. The origin of this receptor is a man in his forties or fifties with primary liver carcinoma and hepatitis B virus infection. Material: peripheral blood. Here the chain combines TRBV24-1 and TRBJ2-5, with the identity of the D gene unclear. Read as DNA, the sequence is TGTGCCACCAAGTCAGCGTTGGGGGAGACCCAGTACTTC. It encodes CATKSALGETQYF.